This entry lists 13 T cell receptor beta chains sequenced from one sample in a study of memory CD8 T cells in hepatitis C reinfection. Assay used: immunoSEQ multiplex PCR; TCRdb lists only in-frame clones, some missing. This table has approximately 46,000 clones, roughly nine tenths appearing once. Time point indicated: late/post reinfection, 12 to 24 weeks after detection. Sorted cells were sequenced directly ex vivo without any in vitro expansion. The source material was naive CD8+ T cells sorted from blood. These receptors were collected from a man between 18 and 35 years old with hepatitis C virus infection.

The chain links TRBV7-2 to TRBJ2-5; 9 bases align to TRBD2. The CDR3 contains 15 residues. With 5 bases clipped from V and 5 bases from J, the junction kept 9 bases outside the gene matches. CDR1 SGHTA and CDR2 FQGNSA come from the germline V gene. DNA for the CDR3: TGTGCCAGCAGCCCCGTATCTAGCGGGGATGAGACCCAGTACTTC. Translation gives CASSPVSSGDETQYF.

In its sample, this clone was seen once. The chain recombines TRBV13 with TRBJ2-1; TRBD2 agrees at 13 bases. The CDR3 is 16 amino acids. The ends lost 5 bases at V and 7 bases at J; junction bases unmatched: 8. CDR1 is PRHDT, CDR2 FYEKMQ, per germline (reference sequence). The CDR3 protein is CASSPEGTSGENEQFF. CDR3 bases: TGTGCCAGCAGCCCAGAAGGGACTAGCGGGGAGAATGAGCAGTTCTTC.

The CDR3 nucleotides read TGTGCCAGCAGCCTCTTCGGGCGGGACACAGATACGCAGTATTTT. As protein: CASSLFGRDTDTQYF. V gene TRBV5-5 combines with J gene TRBJ2-3; weak D call: TRBD2 (6 bases). Germline lookup yields CDR1 SGHKS and CDR2 YYEKEE (reference sequence). This CDR3 contains 15 residues. Trimming took 4 bases from V and 2 from J, leaving 14 bases between them.

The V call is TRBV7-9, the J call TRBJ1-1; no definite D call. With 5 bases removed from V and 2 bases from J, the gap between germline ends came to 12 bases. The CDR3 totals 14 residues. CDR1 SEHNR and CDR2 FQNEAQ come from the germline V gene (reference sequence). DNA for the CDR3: TGTGCCAGCAGCGCCTCTCCAGGAAACACTGAAGCTTTCTTT. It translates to CASSASPGNTEAFF.

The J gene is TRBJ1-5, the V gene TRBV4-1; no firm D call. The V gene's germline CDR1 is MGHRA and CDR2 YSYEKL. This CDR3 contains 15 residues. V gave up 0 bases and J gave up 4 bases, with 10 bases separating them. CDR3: CASSQDGPGNQPQHF. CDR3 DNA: TGCGCCAGCAGCCAAGATGGGCCAGGTAATCAGCCCCAGCATTTT.

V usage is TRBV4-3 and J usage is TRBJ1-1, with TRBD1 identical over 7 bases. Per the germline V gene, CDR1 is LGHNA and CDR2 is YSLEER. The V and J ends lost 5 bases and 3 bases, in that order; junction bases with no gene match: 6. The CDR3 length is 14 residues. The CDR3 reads CASSYSGTDTEAFF. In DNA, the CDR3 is TGCGCCAGCAGCTACTCCGGGACAGACACTGAAGCTTTCTTT.

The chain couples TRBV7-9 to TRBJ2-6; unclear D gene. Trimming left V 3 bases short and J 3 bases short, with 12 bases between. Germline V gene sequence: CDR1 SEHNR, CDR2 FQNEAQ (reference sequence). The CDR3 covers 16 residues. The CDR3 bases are TGTGCCAGCAGCTTCGCCCAGGTAGTTGGGGCCAACGTCCTGACTTTC. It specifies CASSFAQVVGANVLTF.

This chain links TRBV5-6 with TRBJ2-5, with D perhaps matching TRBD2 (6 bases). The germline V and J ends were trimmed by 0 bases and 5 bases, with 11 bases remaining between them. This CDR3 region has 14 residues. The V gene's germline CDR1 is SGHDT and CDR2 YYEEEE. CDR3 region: CASSLGGRDETQYF. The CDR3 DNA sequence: TGTGCCAGCAGCTTGGGAGGGCGGGACGAGACCCAGTACTTC.

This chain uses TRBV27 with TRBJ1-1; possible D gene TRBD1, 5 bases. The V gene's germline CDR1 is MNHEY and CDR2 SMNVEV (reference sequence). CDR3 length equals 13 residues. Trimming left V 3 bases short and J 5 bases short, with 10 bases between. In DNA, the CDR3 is TGTGCCAGCAGTTTGGGGGGGTGGACTGAAGCTTTCTTT. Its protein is CASSLGGWTEAFF.

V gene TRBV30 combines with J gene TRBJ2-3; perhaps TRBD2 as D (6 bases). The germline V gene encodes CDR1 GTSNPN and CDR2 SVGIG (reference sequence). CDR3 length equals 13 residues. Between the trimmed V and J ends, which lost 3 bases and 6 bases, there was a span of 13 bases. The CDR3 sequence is CAWSARSGDTQYF. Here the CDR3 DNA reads TGTGCCTGGAGCGCTAGAAGCGGGGATACGCAGTATTTT. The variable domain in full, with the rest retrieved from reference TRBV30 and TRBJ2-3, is SQTIHQWPATLVQPVGSPLSLECTVEGTSNPNLYWYRQAAGRGLQLLFYSVGIGQISSEVPQNLSASRPQDRQFILSSKKLLLSDSGFYLCAWSARSGDTQYFGPGTRLTVL.

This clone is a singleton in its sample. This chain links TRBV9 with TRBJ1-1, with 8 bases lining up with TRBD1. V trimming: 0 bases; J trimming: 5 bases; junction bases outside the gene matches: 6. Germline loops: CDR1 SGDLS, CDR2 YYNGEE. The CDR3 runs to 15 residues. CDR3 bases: TGTGCCAGCAGCGTAGCCAGGGGGCGCGGGACTGAAGCTTTCTTT. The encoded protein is CASSVARGRGTEAFF.

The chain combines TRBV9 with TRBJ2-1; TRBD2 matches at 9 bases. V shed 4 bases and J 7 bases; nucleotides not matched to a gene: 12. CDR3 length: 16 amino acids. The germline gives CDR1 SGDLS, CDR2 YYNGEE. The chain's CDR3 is CASSPSGGGAENEQFF. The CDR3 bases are TGTGCCAGCAGCCCAAGCGGCGGGGGGGCCGAGAATGAGCAGTTCTTC.

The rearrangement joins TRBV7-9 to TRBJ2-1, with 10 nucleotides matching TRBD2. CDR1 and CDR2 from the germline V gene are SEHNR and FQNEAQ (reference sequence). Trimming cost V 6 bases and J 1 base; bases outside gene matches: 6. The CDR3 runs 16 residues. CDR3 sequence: CASRPPLAGSYNEQFF. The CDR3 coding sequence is TGTGCCAGCAGGCCGCCACTAGCGGGATCCTACAATGAGCAGTTCTTC.